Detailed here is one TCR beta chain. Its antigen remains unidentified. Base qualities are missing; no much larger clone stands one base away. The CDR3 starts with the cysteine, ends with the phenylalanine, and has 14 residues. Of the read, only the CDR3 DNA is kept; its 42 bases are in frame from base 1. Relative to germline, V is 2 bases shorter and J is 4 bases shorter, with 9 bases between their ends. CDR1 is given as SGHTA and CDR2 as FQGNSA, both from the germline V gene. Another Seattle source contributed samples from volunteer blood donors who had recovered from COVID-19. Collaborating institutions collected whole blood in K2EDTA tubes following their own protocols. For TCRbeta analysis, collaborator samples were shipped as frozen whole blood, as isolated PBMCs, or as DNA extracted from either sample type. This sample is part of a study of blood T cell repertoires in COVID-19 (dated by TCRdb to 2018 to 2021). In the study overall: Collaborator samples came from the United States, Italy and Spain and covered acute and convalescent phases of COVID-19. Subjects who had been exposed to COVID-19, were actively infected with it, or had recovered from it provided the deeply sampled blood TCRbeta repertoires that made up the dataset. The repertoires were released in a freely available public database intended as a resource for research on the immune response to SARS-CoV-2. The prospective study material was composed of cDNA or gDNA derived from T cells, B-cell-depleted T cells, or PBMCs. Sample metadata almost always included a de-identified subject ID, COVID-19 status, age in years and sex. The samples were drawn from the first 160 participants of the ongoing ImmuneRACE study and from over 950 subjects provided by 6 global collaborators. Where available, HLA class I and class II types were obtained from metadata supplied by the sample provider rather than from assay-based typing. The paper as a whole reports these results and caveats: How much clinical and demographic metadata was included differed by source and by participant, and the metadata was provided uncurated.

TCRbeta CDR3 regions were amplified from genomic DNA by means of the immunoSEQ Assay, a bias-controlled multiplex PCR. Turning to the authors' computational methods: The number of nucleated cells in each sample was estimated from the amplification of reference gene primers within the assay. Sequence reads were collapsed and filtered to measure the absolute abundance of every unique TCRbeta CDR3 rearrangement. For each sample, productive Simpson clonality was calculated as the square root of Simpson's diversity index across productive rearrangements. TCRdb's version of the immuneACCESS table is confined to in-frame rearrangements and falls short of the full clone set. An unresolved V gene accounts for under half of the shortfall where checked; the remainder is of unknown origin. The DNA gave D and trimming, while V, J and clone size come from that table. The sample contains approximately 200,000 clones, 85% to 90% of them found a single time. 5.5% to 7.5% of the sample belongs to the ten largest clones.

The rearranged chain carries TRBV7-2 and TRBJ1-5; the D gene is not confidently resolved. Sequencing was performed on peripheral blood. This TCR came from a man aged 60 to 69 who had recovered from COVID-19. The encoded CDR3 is CASSLTPGNQPQHF. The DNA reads TGTGCCAGCAGCTTAACTCCGGGGAATCAGCCCCAGCATTTT.